The present entry profiles one T cell receptor (beta chain) with its context. CDR3 length: 14 residues. J gave up 9 bases and V 4 bases, and 7 bases lay outside the gene matches. The germline V gene has CDR1 LGHDT and CDR2 YNNKEL (reference sequence). These data come from a study of blood T cell repertoires in COVID-19. Study summary: PBMCs, B-cell-depleted T cells, or T cells were the source of the cDNA or gDNA that made up the material.

Measured with immunoSEQ multiplex PCR; TCRdb has only the in-frame clones, and not every one. Seen here are roughly 400,000 clones, around 87% observed once, and the top ten hold under 3%. Sequencing was done on a sample of peripheral blood. This TCR was recovered from an older woman with COVID-19, enrolled during active disease. The chain joins TRBV3-1 (or the pseudogene TRBV3-2) to TRBJ2-1, with TRBD2 matching 9 bases. DNA for the CDR3: TGTGCCAGCAGCCCCAGCGGGGGGCCCCGTGAGCAGTTCTTC. As protein: CASSPSGGPREQFF.